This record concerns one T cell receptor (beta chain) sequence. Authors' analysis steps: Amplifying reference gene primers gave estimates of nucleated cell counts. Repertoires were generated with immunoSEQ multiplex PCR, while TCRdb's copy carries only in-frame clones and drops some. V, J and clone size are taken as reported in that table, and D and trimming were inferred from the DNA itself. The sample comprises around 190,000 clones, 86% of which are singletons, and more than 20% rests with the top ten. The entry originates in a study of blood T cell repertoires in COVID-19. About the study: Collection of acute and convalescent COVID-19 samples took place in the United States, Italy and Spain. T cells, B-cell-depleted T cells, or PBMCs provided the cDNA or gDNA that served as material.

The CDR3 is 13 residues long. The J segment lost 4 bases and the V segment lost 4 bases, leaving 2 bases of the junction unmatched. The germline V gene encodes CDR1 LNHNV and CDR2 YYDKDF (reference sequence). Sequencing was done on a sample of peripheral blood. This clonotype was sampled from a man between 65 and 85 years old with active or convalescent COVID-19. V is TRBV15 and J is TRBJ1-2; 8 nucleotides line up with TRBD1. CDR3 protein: CATSNTGGYGYTF. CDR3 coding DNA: TGTGCCACCAGCAACACAGGGGGCTATGGCTACACCTTC.